This TCR beta chain was profiled in a study of blood T cell repertoires in COVID-19. At the level of the study: Researchers got acute and convalescent COVID-19 samples from the United States, Italy and Spain. In each case, the material was cDNA or gDNA derived from T cells, B-cell-depleted T cells, or PBMCs.

Authors' data handling: Amplified reference gene primers provided the basis for estimating nucleated cell counts. TCRdb's copy holds only in-frame clones and misses some; the assay was immunoSEQ multiplex PCR. The V and J calls and the clone size are those of that table, but D and trimming were determined from the DNA. In the table there are some 350,000 clones, roughly 90% of which are singletons. The CDR3 has 15 residues. Sequenced input: peripheral blood. The chain is built from TRBV21-1 and TRBJ1-1. TRBV21-1 is listed as a pseudogene. The receptor comes from a man between 18 and 35 years old with active or convalescent COVID-19. For the CDR3, the DNA is TGTGCCAGCAGCAATCGGGGGGGGCGTGAATTTGAAGCTTTCTTT. It yields the protein CASSNRGGREFEAFF.